The clone carrying this TCR beta chain was counted a single time. About 30,000 T cell genomes, or approximately 270 ng DNA, went into replicate PCRs of unsorted PBMC. Using immunoSEQ multiplex PCR, the repertoire was profiled, and TCRdb retains in-frame clones only, with some absent. The data contain more than 400,000 clones, about 84% of them seen just once; the ten biggest clones take up about 13%. Losses at the gene ends were 5 bases for V and 13 bases for J; bases not matched to a gene: 7. This CDR3 has 14 amino acids. The germline V gene encodes CDR1 SGHTA and CDR2 FQGNSA. This sample was included in a study of shared clonotypes between healthy human individuals. Study in general: The donor pool was made up of two women and three men aged 18 to 49.

The chain uses TRBV7-2 and TRBJ2-2; TRBD2 matches at 13 bases. The source is a woman in her thirties or forties in good health. Some clones in this sample may be carry-over from other donors' samples. What was sequenced was PBMCs. The CDR3 sequence: CASSRTSGRPRLFF. In nucleotides, the CDR3 is TGTGCCAGCAGCAGGACTAGCGGGAGACCACGGCTGTTTTTT.